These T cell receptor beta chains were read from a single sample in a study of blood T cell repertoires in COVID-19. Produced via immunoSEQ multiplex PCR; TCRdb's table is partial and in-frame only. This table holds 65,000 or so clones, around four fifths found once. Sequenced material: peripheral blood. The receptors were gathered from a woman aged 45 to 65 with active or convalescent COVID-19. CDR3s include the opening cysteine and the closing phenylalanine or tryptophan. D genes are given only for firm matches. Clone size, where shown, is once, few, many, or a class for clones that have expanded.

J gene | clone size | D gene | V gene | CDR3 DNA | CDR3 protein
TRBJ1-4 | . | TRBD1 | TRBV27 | TGTGCCAGCAGGCCAGGGACAGGAAGATTCGGAAAACTGTTTTTT | CASRPGTGRFGKLFF
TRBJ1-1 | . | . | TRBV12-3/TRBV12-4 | TGTGCCAGCAGTACCCACAGCTACACTGAAGCTTTCTTT | CASSTHSYTEAFF
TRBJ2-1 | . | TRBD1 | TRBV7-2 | TGTGCCAGCAGCGTGACAGGGCCGGATGAGCAGTTCTTC | CASSVTGPDEQFF
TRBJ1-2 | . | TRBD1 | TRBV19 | TGTGCCAGTAGTAGACAGGGGAGGATCAGTGGCTACACCTTC | CASSRQGRISGYTF
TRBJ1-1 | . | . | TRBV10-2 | TGCGCCAGCAGTGAGAGGCTGGGGCACACTGAAGCTTTCTTT | CASSERLGHTEAFF
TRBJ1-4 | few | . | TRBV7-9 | TGTGCCAGCAGCAATAGAGGGAAAACTGAAAAACTGTTTTTT | CASSNRGKTEKLFF
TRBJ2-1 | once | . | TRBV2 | TGTGCCAGCAGCCAGCCCCCGTCGGGAGTTAGCAATGAGCAGTTCTTC | CASSQPPSGVSNEQFF
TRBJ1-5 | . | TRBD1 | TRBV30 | TGTGCCTGGAGTGTCTCTTCGACAGGGGCGGTACCCCTTAGCAATCAGCCCCAGCATTTT | CAWSVSSTGAVPLSNQPQHF
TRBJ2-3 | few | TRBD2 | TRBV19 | TGTGCCAGTAGTGCTTCCGGGACTAGCGGAGATACGCAGTATTTT | CASSASGTSGDTQYF
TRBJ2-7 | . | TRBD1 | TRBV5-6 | TGTGCCAGCAGCCCTCCCGCAAAATCCGGGACAGGGGGCGCGTTAGAGCAGTACTTC | CASSPPAKSGTGGALEQYF
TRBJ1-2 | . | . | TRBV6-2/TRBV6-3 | TGTGCCAGCAGTTACGAGCGCTATGGCTACACCTTC | CASSYERYGYTF
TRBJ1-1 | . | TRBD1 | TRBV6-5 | TGTGCCAGCAAGCGACAGGGGAACACTGAAGCTTTCTTT | CASKRQGNTEAFF
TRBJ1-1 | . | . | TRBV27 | TGTGCCAGCAGTTTATACCGGGGGACTGAAGCTTTCTTT | CASSLYRGTEAFF
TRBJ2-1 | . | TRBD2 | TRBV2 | TGTGCCAGCAGTGAAGCGCGGAGCGGGAGGGTCCTTTACAATGAGCAGTTCTTC | CASSEARSGRVLYNEQFF
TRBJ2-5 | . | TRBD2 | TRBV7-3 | TGTGCCAGCAGCCCCTCCGGGGGGTATGCAGAGACCCAGTACTTC | CASSPSGGYAETQYF
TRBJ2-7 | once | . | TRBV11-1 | TGTGCCAGCAGCTCCACAGGGCTCTACGAGCAGTACTTC | CASSSTGLYEQYF
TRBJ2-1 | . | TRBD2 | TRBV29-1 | TGCAGCGTTGACGGGAGGGCCGGGGACAATGAGCAGTTCTTC | CSVDGRAGDNEQFF
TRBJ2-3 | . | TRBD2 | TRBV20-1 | TGCAGTGCTAGTCAAGGAGGGACTAGCGGGTACAGCACAGATACGCAGTATTTT | CSASQGGTSGYSTDTQYF
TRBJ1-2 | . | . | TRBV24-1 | TGTGCCACCAGTAATCGGGCCAGTAGCGACGGCTACACCTTC | CATSNRASSDGYTF